These 10 T cell receptor beta chains share one sample of origin, sequenced in a study of blood T cell repertoires in COVID-19. Assay: immunoSEQ multiplex PCR; the TCRdb copy retains only in-frame clones and omits some. The sample records about 300,000 clones, roughly 90% being singletons. Material: peripheral blood. These receptors were collected from a woman in her twenties or thirties with COVID-19, enrolled during active disease.

The rearrangement links TRBV19 to TRBJ1-5; D unresolved. Germline CDR1 is LNHDA and CDR2 is SQIVND (reference sequence). With 9 bases removed from V and 2 bases from J, the gap between germline ends came to 14 bases. The CDR3 is 14 residues long. The CDR3 DNA reads TGTGCCAGCCAGGCTTGGGTCGGCAATCAGCCCCAGCATTTT. It translates to CASQAWVGNQPQHF.

The CDR3 sequence: CASSQDLGREAFF. DNA of the CDR3: TGTGCCAGCAGCCAAGATTTAGGCAGGGAAGCTTTCTTT. The chain combines TRBV14 with TRBJ1-1; D is unclear. V lost 0 bases to trimming and J lost 8 bases, with 10 bases between them. Germline CDR1 is SGHDN and CDR2 is FVKESK. The CDR3 covers 13 residues.

This chain joins TRBV5-4 and TRBJ2-2; D is ambiguous. This CDR3 contains 13 residues. Trimming took 2 bases from V and 1 from J, leaving 3 bases between them. Germline V gives CDR1 SGHNT, CDR2 YYREEE (reference sequence). In DNA, the CDR3 is TGTGCCAGCAGCTTCCGGAACACCGGGGAGCTGTTTTTT. Its protein product is CASSFRNTGELFF.

V is TRBV2 and J is TRBJ1-5, with 7 bases identical to TRBD1. J lost 11 bases, V lost 6 bases, and 13 bases had no gene match. Germline V gene data show CDR1 as SNHLY and CDR2 as FYNNEI. CDR3 length: 14 residues. The CDR3 loop is CASSGQASSRTQHF. As DNA, the CDR3 is TGTGCCAGCAGCGGACAGGCCTCCAGTCGGACCCAGCATTTT. The whole variable domain, remainder taken from reference TRBV2 and TRBJ1-5, is EPEVTQTPSHQVTQMGQEVILRCVPISNHLYFYWYRQILGQKVEFLVSFYNNEISEKSEIFDDQFSVERPDGSNFTLKIRSTKLEDSAMYFCASSGQASSRTQHFGDGTRLSIL.

The rearrangement uses TRBV30 and TRBJ1-1, with TRBD1 as a possible D gene (5 bases). Germline V gene data show CDR1 as GTSNPN and CDR2 as SVGIG (reference sequence). Trimming removed 4 bases at V and 5 bases at J, with 11 bases between. The CDR3 runs to 12 residues. The CDR3 sequence is CAWNRGTTEAFF. In DNA form, the CDR3 reads TGTGCCTGGAATAGGGGAACGACTGAAGCTTTCTTT.

The J gene is TRBJ2-7, the V gene TRBV9; 16 nucleotides agree with TRBD2. Germline assignment: CDR1 SGDLS and CDR2 YYNGEE. The CDR3 is made up of 18 amino acids. V gave up 4 bases and J gave up 5 bases; unmatched junction bases: 12. This chain's CDR3 is CASSPGTSGRGRLDEQYF. For the CDR3, the DNA is TGTGCCAGCAGCCCCGGGACTAGCGGGAGGGGTCGTCTTGACGAGCAGTACTTC.

This clone appeared a few times. The chain couples TRBV6-1 to TRBJ2-3; 9 bases align to TRBD2. CDR3 size: 15 residues. Per germline, CDR1 MNHNS and CDR2 SASEGT. V dropped 3 bases and J dropped 4; count of bases not matched to a gene: 5. The CDR3 DNA reads TGTGCCAGCAGTGAGGCGGCGGGAGGGGCAGATACGCAGTATTTT. This translates into CASSEAAGGADTQYF.

This chain links TRBV7-9 with TRBJ2-7, with unresolved D. Germline V gene lookup returns CDR1 SEHNR and CDR2 FQNEAQ (reference sequence). This CDR3 has 13 amino acids. With 3 bases removed from V and 0 bases from J, the gap between germline ends came to 6 bases. CDR3 nucleotides: TGTGCCAGCAGCTTCTTCGGCTCCTACGAGCAGTACTTC. This sequence encodes CASSFFGSYEQYF.

This sequence joins TRBV12-5 and TRBJ1-1; D unresolved. CDR3 length: 15 residues. Trimming removed 3 bases at V and 6 bases at J, with 17 bases between. Germline V CDR1 and CDR2: LGHNT, FRNRAP. The CDR3 DNA reads as TGTGCTAGTGGTTTCATGTTAGAGAGGGCGGCTGAAGCTTTCTTT. It translates to CASGFMLERAAEAFF.

The chain has TRBV6-5 and TRBJ1-5, with unresolved D. The CDR3 is 14 residues long. CDR1 and CDR2 (germline): MNHEY, SVGAGI. The V and J ends lost 6 bases and 0 bases respectively, with 9 bases between them. CDR3 sequence: CASSSADSNQPQHF. The CDR3 DNA is TGTGCCAGCAGCTCAGCGGATAGCAATCAGCCCCAGCATTTT.